Listed below are T cell receptor beta chains from one sample, sequenced in a study of CD8+ T cells in alopecia areata. Some clones are missing from TCRdb's copy, which holds only in-frame ones; the method was immunoSEQ multiplex PCR. The sample has 150,000 to 250,000 clones, roughly 60% seen once. The sample consisted of CD4+ T cells sorted from blood, taken at week 24, from a patient treated with tofacitinib. These receptor sequences come from a human donor with alopecia areata. Each CDR3 is given with its conserved first and last residue. The D gene is left open where the match is weak. Not every row has a clone size; where given, it reads once, few, many or a size class.

cdr3_aa cdr3_nt v_call clone_size d_call j_call
CSVVRQGAPEAFF TGCAGCGTTGTGCGCCAGGGAGCGCCTGAAGCTTTCTTT TRBV29-1 NA NA TRBJ1-1
CASRTGKGSSYEQYF TGCGCCAGCAGGACAGGGAAGGGGAGCTCCTACGAGCAGTACTTC TRBV4-1 NA TRBD1 TRBJ2-7
CATSRTYNEQFF TGTGCCACCAGCAGGACCTACAATGAGCAGTTCTTC TRBV15 NA NA TRBJ2-1
CASSLMIDSNQPQHF TGTGCCAGCAGCTTAATGATAGATAGCAATCAGCCCCAGCATTTT TRBV7-2 NA NA TRBJ1-5
CAWSVSGGNTEAFF TGTGCCTGGAGTGTATCCGGCGGGAACACTGAAGCTTTCTTT TRBV30 few NA TRBJ1-1
CASSVSTGNSYEQYF TGTGCCAGCAGCGTCTCAACAGGGAACTCCTACGAGCAGTACTTC TRBV9 few NA TRBJ2-7
CASSPDRGWVGANVLTF TGTGCCAGCAGCCCTGACCGTGGGTGGGTTGGGGCCAACGTCCTGACTTTC TRBV7-2 NA NA TRBJ2-6
CASSEADRFTGELFF TGTGCCAGCAGTGAAGCCGATCGGTTTACCGGGGAGCTGTTTTTT TRBV2 NA NA TRBJ2-2
CASRGGGYEQYF TGTGCCAGCAGGGGCGGGGGTTACGAGCAGTACTTC TRBV2 NA TRBD2 TRBJ2-7
CASSLDGNQPQHF TGTGCCAGCAGCTTAGACGGCAATCAGCCCCAGCATTTT TRBV7-2 NA NA TRBJ1-5
CASSPAHGGVPSTDTQYF TGTGCCAGCAGCCCCGCGCACGGGGGGGTCCCTAGCACAGATACGCAGTATTTT TRBV7-2 NA TRBD2 TRBJ2-3
CASSFSGANVLTF TGTGCCAGCTCGTTCTCTGGGGCCAACGTCCTGACTTTC TRBV6-5 few NA TRBJ2-6
CASSYSVGSETQYF TGTGCCAGCAGTTACTCCGTAGGGTCAGAGACCCAGTACTTC TRBV6-5 NA NA TRBJ2-5
CASSRGRDSSTDTQYF TGTGCCAGCAGCCGAGGACGGGACTCTAGCACAGATACGCAGTATTTT TRBV7-3 NA NA TRBJ2-3
CASSTQRPDTQYF TGTGCCAGCAGTACCCAAAGGCCAGATACGCAGTATTTT TRBV28 NA NA TRBJ2-3
CASSQGRTGLNSPLHF TGCGCCAGCAGTCAGGGTCGGACAGGGCTTAATTCACCCCTCCACTTT TRBV23-1 NA TRBD1 TRBJ1-6
CSAEMTVRVAKNIQYF TGCAGCGCTGAAATGACAGTTCGAGTAGCCAAAAACATTCAGTACTTC TRBV29-1 few NA TRBJ2-4
CASSPSGMNTEAFF TGTGCCAGCAGCCCGAGCGGCATGAACACTGAAGCTTTCTTT TRBV9 NA NA TRBJ1-1
CASRLPDYALGRRRTLGEQYF TGTGCAAGTCGCTTGCCCGACTATGCTCTCGGGAGAAGGCGAACTTTAGGGGAGCAGTACTTC TRBV12-2 NA NA TRBJ2-7
CATSYLGGTYNEQFF TGTGCCACCAGCTACTTGGGGGGCACGTACAATGAGCAGTTCTTC TRBV15 few NA TRBJ2-1
CSVGGVDGYTF TGCAGCGTTGGGGGGGTCGATGGCTACACCTTC TRBV29-1 few NA TRBJ1-2
CASSVTVYSQETQYF TGTGCCAGCTCAGTGACTGTATACTCGCAAGAGACCCAGTACTTC TRBV18 NA NA TRBJ2-5